This TCR beta chain was sequenced for a study of blood T cell repertoires in COVID-19. Study-level background: Sites in the United States, Italy and Spain provided acute and convalescent COVID-19 samples. T cells, B-cell-depleted T cells, or PBMCs provided the cDNA or gDNA that served as material.

The length of the CDR3 is 16 residues. Trimming pared 3 bases from V and 3 bases from J, leaving 14 bases between. Per the germline V gene, CDR1 is LNHDA and CDR2 is SQIVND (reference sequence). Methods used by the authors: Counts of nucleated cells, estimated from reference gene primer amplification, were obtained. Assay used: immunoSEQ multiplex PCR; TCRdb lists only in-frame clones, some missing. V and J calls and clone size come straight from that table; D and trimming were deduced from the DNA. The sample shows 210,000 or so clones, 75% to 90% of them seen only once. V gene TRBV19 combines with J gene TRBJ1-4; possibly TRBD1 for D (5 bases). The sequence came from a middle-aged man with acute or convalescent COVID-19. The sequencing input was peripheral blood. CDR3: CASSIQARASNEKLFF. The CDR3 coding sequence is TGTGCCAGTAGTATCCAAGCCAGGGCATCTAATGAAAAACTGTTTTTT.